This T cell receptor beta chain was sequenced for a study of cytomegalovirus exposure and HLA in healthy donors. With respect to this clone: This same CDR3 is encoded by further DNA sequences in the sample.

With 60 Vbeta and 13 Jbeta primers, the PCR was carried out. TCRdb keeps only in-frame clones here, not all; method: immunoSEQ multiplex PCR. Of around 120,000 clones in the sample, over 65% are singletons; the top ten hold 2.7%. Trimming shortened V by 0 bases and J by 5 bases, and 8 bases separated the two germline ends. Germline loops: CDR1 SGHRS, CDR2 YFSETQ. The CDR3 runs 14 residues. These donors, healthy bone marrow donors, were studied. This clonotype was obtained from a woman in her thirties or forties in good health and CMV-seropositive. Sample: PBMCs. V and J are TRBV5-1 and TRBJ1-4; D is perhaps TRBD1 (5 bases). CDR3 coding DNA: TGCGCCAGCAGCTTGGGGCAGGGAAATGAAAAACTGTTTTTT. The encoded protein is CASSLGQGNEKLFF. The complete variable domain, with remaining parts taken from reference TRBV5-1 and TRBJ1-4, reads KAGVTQTPRYLIKTRGQQVTLSCSPISGHRSVSWYQQTPGQGLQFLFEYFSETQRNKGNFPGRFSGRQFSNSRSEMNVSTLELGDSALYLCASSLGQGNEKLFFGSGTQLSVL.